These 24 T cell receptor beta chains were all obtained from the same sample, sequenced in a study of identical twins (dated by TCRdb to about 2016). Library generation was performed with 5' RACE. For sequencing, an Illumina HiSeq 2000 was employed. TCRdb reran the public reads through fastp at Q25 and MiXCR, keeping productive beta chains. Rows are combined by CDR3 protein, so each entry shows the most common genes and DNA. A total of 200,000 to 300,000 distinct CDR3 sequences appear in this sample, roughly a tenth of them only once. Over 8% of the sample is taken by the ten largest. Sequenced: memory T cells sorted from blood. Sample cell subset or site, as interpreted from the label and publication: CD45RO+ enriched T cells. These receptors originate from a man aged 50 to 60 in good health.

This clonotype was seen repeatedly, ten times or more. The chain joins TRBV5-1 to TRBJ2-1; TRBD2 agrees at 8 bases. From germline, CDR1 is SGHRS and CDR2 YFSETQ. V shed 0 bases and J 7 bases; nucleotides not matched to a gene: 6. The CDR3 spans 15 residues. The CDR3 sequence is CASSLDGRAGNEQFF. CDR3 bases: TGCGCCAGCAGCTTGGACGGGAGGGCCGGGAATGAGCAGTTCTTC.

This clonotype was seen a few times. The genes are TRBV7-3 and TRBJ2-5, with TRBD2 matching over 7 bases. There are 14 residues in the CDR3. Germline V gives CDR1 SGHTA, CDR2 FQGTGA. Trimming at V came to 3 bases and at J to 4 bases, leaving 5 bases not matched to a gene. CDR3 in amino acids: CASSLSASGETQYF. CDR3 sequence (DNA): TGTGCCAGCAGCTTGTCGGCTAGCGGAGAGACCCAGTACTTC.

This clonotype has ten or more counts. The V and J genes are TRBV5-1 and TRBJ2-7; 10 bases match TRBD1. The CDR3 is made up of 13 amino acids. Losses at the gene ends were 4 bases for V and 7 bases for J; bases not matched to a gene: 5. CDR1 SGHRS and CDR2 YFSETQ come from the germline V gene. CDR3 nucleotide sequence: TGCGCCAGCAGCCAAAGGGACAGGGGTGAGCAGTACTTC. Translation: CASSQRDRGEQYF.

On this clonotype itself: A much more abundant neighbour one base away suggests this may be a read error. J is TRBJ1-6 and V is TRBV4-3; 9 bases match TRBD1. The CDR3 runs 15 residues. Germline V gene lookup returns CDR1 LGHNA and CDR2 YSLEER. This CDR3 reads CASSRGQGLSSPLQF. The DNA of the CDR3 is TGCGCCAGCAGCCGTGGACAGGGGCTTTCCTCACCCCTCCAGTTT.

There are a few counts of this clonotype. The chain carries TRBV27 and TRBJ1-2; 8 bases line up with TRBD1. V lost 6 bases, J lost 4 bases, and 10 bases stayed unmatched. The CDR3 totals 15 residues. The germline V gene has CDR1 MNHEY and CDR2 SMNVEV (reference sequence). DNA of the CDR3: TGTGCCAGCAGGCCTTCGACAGGGGTGGCCTATGGCTACACCTTC. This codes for CASRPSTGVAYGYTF.

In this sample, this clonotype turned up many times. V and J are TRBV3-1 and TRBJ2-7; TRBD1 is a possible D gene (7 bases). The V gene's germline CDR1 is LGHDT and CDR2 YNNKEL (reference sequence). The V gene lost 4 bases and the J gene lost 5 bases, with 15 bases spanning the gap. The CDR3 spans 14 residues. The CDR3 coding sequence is TGTGCCAGCAGCCCTTACAGGGGACTGGACGAGCAGTACTTC. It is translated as CASSPYRGLDEQYF.

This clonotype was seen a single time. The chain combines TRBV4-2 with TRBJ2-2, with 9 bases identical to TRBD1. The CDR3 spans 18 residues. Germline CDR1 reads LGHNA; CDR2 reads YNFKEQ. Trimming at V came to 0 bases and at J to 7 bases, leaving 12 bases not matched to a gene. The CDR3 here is CASSQDLRTGVRVGELFF. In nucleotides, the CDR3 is TGTGCCAGCAGCCAAGATCTCCGGACAGGGGTTCGGGTCGGGGAGCTGTTTTTT.

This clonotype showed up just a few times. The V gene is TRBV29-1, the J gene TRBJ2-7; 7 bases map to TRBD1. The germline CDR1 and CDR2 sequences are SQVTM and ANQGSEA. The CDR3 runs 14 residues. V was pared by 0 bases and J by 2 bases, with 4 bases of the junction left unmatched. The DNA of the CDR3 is TGCAGCGTTGAAGATAGACAGGGCACCTACGAGCAGTACTTC. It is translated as CSVEDRQGTYEQYF.

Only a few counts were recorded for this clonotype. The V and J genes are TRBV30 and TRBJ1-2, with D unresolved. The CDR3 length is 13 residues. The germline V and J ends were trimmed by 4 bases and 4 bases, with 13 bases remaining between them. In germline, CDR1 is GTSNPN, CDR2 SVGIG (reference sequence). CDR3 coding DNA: TGTGCCTGGACGAGGGCGGTGAGCTATGGCTACACCTTC. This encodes CAWTRAVSYGYTF.

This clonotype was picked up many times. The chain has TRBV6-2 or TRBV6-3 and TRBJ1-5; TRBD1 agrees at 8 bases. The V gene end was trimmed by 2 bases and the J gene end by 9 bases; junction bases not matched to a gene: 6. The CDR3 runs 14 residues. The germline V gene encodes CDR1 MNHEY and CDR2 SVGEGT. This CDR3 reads CASSYPVTGGPQHF. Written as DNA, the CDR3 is TGTGCCAGCAGTTACCCCGTTACAGGGGGGCCCCAGCATTTT.

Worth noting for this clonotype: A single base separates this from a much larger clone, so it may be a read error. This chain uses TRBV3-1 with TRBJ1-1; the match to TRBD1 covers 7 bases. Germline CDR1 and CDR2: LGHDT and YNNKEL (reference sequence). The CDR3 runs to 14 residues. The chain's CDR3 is CSSSPGTENTEAFF. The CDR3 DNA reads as TGTTCCAGCAGCCCGGGGACAGAAAACACTGAAGCTTTCTTT.

CDR3 DNA sequence: TGTGCCAGCAGCGCCCGGGACAGCACAGATACGCAGTATTTT. Translation gives CASSARDSTDTQYF. The chain is built from TRBV11-2 and TRBJ2-3, with D possibly called TRBD1 or TRBD2 (5 bases each). This CDR3 comprises 14 residues. Germline CDR1 SGHAT, CDR2 FQNNGV. Trimming pared 5 bases from V and 0 bases from J, leaving 9 bases between.

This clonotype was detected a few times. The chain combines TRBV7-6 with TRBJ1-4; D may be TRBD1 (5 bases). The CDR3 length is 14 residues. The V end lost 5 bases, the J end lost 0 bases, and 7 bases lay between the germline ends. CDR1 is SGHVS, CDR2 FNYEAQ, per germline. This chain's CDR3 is CASSKTATNEKLFF. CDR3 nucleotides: TGTGCCAGCAGCAAGACAGCAACTAATGAAAAACTGTTTTTT.

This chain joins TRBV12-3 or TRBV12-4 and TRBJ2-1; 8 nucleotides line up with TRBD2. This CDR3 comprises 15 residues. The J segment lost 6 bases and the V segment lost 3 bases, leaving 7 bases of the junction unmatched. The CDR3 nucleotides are TGTGCCAGCAGTTTCTTGGCGGGAGGCCGCAATGAGCAGTTCTTC. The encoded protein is CASSFLAGGRNEQFF.

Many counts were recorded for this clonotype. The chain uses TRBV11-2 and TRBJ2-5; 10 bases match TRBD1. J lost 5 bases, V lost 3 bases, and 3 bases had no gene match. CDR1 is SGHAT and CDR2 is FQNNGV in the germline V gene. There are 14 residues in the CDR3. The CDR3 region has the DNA TGTGCCAGCAGCTTGGGGGGACAGGGGGAGACCCAGTACTTC. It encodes CASSLGGQGETQYF.

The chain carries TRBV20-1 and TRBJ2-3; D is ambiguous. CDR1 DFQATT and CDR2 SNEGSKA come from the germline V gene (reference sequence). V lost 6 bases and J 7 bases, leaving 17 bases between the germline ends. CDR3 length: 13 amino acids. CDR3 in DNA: TGCAGTGCGAAAACTCAACCCCCCCATACGCAGTATTTT. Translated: CSAKTQPPHTQYF.

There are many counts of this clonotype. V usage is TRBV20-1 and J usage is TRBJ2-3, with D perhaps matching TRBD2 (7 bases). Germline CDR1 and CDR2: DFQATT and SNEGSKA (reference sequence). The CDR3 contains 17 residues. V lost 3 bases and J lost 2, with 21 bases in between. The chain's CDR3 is CSASDPQGRVFTDTQYF. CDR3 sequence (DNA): TGCAGTGCTAGTGATCCCCAGGGGAGGGTTTTCACAGATACGCAGTATTTT.

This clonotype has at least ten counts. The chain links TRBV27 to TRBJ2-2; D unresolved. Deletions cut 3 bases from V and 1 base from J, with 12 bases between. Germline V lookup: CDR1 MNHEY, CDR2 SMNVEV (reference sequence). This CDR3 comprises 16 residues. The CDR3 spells CASSLLVGENTGELFF. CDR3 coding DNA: TGTGCCAGCAGTTTGCTTGTGGGCGAGAACACCGGGGAGCTGTTTTTT.

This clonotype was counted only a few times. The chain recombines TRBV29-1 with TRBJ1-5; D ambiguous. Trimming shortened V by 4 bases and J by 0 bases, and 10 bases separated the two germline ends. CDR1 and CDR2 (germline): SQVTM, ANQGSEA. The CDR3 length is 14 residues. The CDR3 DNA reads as TGCAGCGTTGTTATAGTCGATAGCAATCAGCCCCAGCATTTT. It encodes CSVVIVDSNQPQHF.

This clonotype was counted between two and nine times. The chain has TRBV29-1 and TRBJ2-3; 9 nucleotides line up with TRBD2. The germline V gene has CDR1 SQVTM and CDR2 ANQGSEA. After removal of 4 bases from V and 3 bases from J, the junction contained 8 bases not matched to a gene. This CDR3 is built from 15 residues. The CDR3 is CSVVFLAGLTDTQYF. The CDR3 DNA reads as TGCAGCGTTGTATTTCTAGCGGGACTTACAGATACGCAGTATTTT.

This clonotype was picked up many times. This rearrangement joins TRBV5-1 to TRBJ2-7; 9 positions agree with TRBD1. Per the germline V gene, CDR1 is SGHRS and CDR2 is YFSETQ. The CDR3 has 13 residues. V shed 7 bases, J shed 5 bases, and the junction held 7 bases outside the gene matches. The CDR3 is CASWETGGNEQYF. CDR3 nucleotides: TGCGCCAGCTGGGAGACAGGGGGTAACGAGCAGTACTTC.

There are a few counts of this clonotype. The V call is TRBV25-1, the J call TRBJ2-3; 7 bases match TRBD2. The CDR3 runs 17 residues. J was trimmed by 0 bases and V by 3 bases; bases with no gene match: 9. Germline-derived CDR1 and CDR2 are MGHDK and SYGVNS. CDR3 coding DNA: TGTGCCAGCAGTGATGGCTTTAGCGGGTACAGCACAGATACGCAGTATTTT. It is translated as CASSDGFSGYSTDTQYF.

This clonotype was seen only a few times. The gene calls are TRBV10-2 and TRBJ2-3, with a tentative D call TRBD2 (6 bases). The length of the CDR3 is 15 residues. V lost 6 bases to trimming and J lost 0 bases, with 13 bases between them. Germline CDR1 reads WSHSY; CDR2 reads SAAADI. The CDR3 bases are TGCGCCAGCAGAGTAGAACGGGGGAGCACAGATACGCAGTATTTT. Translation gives CASRVERGSTDTQYF.

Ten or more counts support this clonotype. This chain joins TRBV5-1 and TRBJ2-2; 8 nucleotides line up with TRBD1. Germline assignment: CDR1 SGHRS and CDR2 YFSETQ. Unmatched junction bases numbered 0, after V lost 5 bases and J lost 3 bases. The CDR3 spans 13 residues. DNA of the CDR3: TGCGCCAGCAGGGACAGGGACACCGGGGAGCTGTTTTTT. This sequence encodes CASRDRDTGELFF.